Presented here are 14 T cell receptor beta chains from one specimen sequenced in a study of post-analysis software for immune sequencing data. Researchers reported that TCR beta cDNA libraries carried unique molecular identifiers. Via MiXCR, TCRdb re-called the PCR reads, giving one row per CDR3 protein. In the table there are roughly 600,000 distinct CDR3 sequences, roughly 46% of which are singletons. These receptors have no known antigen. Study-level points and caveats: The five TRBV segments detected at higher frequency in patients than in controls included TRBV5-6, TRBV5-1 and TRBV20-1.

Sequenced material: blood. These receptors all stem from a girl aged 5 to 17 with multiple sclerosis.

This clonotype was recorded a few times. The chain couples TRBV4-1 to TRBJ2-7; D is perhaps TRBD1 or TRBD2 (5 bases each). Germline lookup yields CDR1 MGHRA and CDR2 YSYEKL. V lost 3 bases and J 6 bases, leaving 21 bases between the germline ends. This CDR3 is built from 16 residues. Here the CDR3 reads CASSQEWPGPVSEQYF. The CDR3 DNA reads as TGCGCCAGCAGCCAGGAGTGGCCGGGACCGGTCTCCGAGCAGTACTTC.

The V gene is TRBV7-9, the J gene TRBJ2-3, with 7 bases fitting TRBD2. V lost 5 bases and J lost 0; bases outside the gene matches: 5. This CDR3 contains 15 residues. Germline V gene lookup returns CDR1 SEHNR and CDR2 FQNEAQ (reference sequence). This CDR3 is CASSELATSTDTQYF. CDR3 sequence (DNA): TGTGCCAGCAGCGAACTAGCGACTAGCACAGATACGCAGTATTTT.

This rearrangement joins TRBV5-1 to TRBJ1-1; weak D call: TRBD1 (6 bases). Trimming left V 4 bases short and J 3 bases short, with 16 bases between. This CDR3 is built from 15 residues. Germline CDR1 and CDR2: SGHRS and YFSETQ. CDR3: CASSPGGLADTEAFF. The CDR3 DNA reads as TGCGCCAGCAGCCCCGGGGGCTTGGCGGACACTGAAGCTTTCTTT.

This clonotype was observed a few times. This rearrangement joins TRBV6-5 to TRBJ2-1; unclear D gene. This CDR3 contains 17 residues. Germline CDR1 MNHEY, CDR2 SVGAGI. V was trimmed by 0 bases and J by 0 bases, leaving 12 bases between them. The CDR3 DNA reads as TGTGCCAGCAGTTACTCGATCCCCGGGCTCTCCTACAATGAGCAGTTCTTC. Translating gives CASSYSIPGLSYNEQFF.

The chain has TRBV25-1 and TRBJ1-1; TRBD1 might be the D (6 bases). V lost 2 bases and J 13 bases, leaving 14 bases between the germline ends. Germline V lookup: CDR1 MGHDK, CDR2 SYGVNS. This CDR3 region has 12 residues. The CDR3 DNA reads TGTGCCAGCAGTGAACTTCAGGGGATGGATTTCTTT. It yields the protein CASSELQGMDFF.

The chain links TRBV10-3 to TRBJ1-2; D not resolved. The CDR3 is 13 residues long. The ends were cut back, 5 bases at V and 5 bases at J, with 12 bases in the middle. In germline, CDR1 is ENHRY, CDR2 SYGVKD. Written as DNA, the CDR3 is TGTGCCATCAGTACCGACACTGGGTATGGCTACACCTTC. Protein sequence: CAISTDTGYGYTF.

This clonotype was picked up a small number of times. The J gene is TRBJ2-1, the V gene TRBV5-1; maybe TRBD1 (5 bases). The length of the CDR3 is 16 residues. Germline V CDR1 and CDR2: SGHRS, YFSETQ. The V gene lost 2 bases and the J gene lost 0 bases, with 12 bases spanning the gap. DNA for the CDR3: TGCGCCAGCAGCTTACGAGAGACAGCCTCCTACAATGAGCAGTTCTTC. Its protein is CASSLRETASYNEQFF.

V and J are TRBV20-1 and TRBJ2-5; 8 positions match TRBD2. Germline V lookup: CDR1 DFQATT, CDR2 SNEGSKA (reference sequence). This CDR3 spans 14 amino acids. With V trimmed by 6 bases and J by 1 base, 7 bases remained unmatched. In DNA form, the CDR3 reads TGCAGTGCCGCAGGGCGGGAGGCCCAAGAGACCCAGTACTTC. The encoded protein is CSAAGREAQETQYF.

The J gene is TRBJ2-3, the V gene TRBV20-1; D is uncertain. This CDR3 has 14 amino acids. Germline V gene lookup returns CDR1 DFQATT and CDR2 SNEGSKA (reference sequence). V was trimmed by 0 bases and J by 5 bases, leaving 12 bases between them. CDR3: CSARDPLRGDTQYF. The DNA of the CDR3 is TGCAGTGCTAGAGATCCGCTACGAGGAGATACGCAGTATTTT.

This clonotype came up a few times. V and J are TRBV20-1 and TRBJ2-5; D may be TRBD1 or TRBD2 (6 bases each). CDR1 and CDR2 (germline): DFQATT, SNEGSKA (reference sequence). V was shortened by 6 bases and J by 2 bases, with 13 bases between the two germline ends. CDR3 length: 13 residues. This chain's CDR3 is CSAEGDSQETQYF. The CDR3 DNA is TGCAGTGCCGAGGGGGACTCGCAAGAGACCCAGTACTTC.

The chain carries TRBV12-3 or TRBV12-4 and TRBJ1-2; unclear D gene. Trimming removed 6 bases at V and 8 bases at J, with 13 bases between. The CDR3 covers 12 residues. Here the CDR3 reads CASSPMGYGYTF. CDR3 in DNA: TGTGCCAGCAGCCCTATGGGGTACGGCTACACCTTC.

CDR3 loop: CASSSVTGGSEQFF. The DNA of the CDR3 is TGTGCCAGCAGTTCCGTAACAGGGGGCAGTGAGCAGTTCTTC. The chain couples TRBV27 to TRBJ2-1, with 9 bases that match TRBD1. V gave up 4 bases and J gave up 9 bases; unmatched junction bases: 7. Germline CDR1 MNHEY, CDR2 SMNVEV (reference sequence). The CDR3 covers 14 residues.

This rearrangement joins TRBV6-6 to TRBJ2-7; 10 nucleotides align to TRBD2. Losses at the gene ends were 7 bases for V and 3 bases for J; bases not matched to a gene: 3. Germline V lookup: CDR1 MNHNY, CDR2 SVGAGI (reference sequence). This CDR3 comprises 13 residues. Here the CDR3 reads CASTGLAYYEQYF. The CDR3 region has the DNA TGTGCCAGCACGGGACTAGCGTACTACGAGCAGTACTTC.

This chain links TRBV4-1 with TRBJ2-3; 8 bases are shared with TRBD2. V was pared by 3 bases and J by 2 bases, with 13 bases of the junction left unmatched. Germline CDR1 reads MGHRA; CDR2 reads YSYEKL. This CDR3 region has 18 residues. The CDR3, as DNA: TGCGCCAGCAGCCACCCTAAGGGTAGCGGGGCGTTCACAGATACGCAGTATTTT. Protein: CASSHPKGSGAFTDTQYF.